The 24 T cell receptor beta chains presented below share a single source sample, sequenced in a study of vaccination and CD4 T cells after COVID-19. Cultured CD4+ T-cell DNA underwent Oncomine TCR Beta short-read sequencing. Each CDR3 protein is one row after TCRdb ran MiXCR on the PCR reads. The sample shows 20,000 to 25,000 distinct CDR3 sequences, over 35% of them seen only once. Sample treatment: approximately nine-day PBMC culture with coronavirus spike peptide pools or control peptides (ViraFEST assay). Their antigens are not known. This material consisted of CD4+ T cells from blood, cultured in vitro, taken before SARS-CoV-2 vaccination. These receptors were obtained from a human donor who received a COVID-19 vaccine.

V and J are TRBV24-1 and TRBJ2-6, with 8 bases that match TRBD1. The CDR3 extends over 15 amino acids. Germline loops: CDR1 KGHDR, CDR2 SFDVKD. The J segment lost 3 bases and the V segment lost 9 bases, leaving 6 bases of the junction unmatched. The CDR3 sequence: CATPTGDGGANVLTF. For the CDR3, the DNA is TGTGCCACCCCGACAGGGGATGGTGGGGCCAACGTCCTGACTTTC.

This rearrangement joins TRBV28 to TRBJ2-3, with 7 bases lining up with TRBD1. This CDR3 region has 20 residues. CDR1 and CDR2 (germline): MDHEN, SYDVKM. J was trimmed by 0 bases and V by 4 bases; bases with no gene match: 19. The CDR3 loop is CASSSAGTAYVPSSTDTQYF. The CDR3 DNA is TGTGCCAGCAGTTCCGCAGGGACAGCCTACGTTCCCTCTAGCACAGATACGCAGTATTTT.

This clonotype was seen a few times. The J gene is TRBJ1-2, the V gene TRBV19; 8 positions match TRBD1. V dropped 4 bases and J dropped 3; count of bases not matched to a gene: 13. Germline CDR1 and CDR2: LNHDA and SQIVND (reference sequence). This CDR3 is built from 17 residues. The CDR3: CASSNRPGQGIYYGYTF. The CDR3 DNA reads TGTGCCAGTAGTAACCGACCAGGACAGGGAATATACTATGGCTACACCTTC.

The chain couples TRBV25-1 to TRBJ1-6; D unresolved. The CDR3 covers 15 residues. Germline V gene data show CDR1 as MGHDK and CDR2 as SYGVNS. Trimming left V 3 bases short and J 0 bases short, with 6 bases between. DNA for the CDR3: TGTGCCAGCAGTGAGCAAAGCTCCTATAATTCACCCCTCCACTTT. Its translation is CASSEQSSYNSPLHF.

The chain combines TRBV12-3 or TRBV12-4 with TRBJ2-1; 8 bases are shared with TRBD1. The CDR3 has 14 amino acids. J was trimmed by 4 bases and V by 7 bases; bases with no gene match: 6. Here the CDR3 DNA reads TGTGCCAGCATTCCGGACAGGGCTTACAATGAGCAGTTCTTC. This gives the protein CASIPDRAYNEQFF.

In this sample, this clonotype turned up a few times. V usage is TRBV21-1 and J usage is TRBJ1-2; TRBD1 reflects the table's D call only, with no check against the DNA. TRBV21-1 is noted as a pseudogene. The CDR3 length is 19 residues. This CDR3 reads CASSKGPGDRGAPNYGYTF. The CDR3 nucleotides are TGTGCCAGCAGCAAAGGACCAGGGGACAGGGGAGCCCCTAACTATGGCTACACCTTC.

The chain uses TRBV11-3 and TRBJ1-1; D is uncertain. Germline CDR1 and CDR2: SGHNT and YENEEA. The V and J ends lost 5 bases and 3 bases respectively, with 28 bases between them. The CDR3 consists of 19 residues. The CDR3 DNA sequence: TGTGCCAGCAGCCCTCCCCCCCGTGGGAGGGCACCACCGCACACTGAAGCTTTCTTT. The encoded protein is CASSPPPRGRAPPHTEAFF.

The CDR3 region has the DNA TGCGCCAGCAGTCCATCAGGGGTAATCTATGGCTACACCTTC. Translated: CASSPSGVIYGYTF. V usage is TRBV23-1 and J usage is TRBJ1-2; tentatively, D is TRBD1 (6 bases). TRBV23-1 is an open reading frame, and its role is uncertain. This CDR3 contains 14 residues. Trimming removed 4 bases at V and 4 bases at J, with 13 bases between.

The chain has TRBV12-3 or TRBV12-4 and TRBJ1-1; 8 bases agree with TRBD1. This CDR3 has 13 amino acids. With 10 bases clipped from V and 6 bases from J, the junction kept 10 bases outside the gene matches. The CDR3: CATHRDRPSEAFF. Written as DNA, the CDR3 is TGTGCCACACACCGGGACAGGCCTTCTGAAGCTTTCTTT.

V is TRBV19 and J is TRBJ1-5; tentative D call: TRBD1 (6 bases). CDR1 is LNHDA, CDR2 SQIVND, per germline (reference sequence). CDR3 length: 17 residues. The ends were cut back, 6 bases at V and 1 base at J, with 19 bases in the middle. CDR3 in amino acids: CASSSAAGGRSNQPQHF. The CDR3 DNA is TGTGCCAGTAGCAGTGCGGCGGGGGGCAGGAGCAATCAGCCCCAGCATTTT. Variable domain in full (rest from reference TRBV19 and TRBJ1-5): DGGITQSPKYLFRKEGQNVTLSCEQNLNHDAMYWYRQDPGQGLRLIYYSQIVNDFQKGDIAEGYSVSREKKESFPLTVTSAQKNPTAFYLCASSSAAGGRSNQPQHFGDGTRLSIL.

This clonotype was counted only a few times. The chain employs TRBV6-1 and TRBJ2-6; TRBD2 matches 7 bases. From germline, CDR1 is MNHNS and CDR2 SASEGT. This CDR3 spans 16 amino acids. V trimming: 6 bases; J trimming: 2 bases; junction bases outside the gene matches: 7. CDR3 residues: CASRASGSPGANVLTF. The CDR3 bases are TGTGCCAGCAGGGCTAGCGGATCTCCTGGGGCCAACGTCCTGACTTTC.

The V and J genes are TRBV5-6 and TRBJ1-6; D gene ambiguous. The germline CDR1 and CDR2 sequences are SGHDT and YYEEEE. The CDR3 runs 12 residues. V dropped 2 bases and J dropped 11 bases, with 8 bases sitting between them. Here the CDR3 reads CASSFVGAPLHF. The CDR3 bases are TGTGCCAGCAGCTTCGTCGGGGCACCCCTCCACTTT. The full variable domain, completed using reference TRBV5-6 and TRBJ1-6, is DAGVTQSPTHLIKTRGQQVTLRCSPKSGHDTVSWYQQALGQGPQFIFQYYEEEERQRGNFPDRFSGHQFPNYSSELNVNALLLGDSALYLCASSFVGAPLHFGNGTRLTVT.

The rearrangement joins TRBV20-1 to TRBJ1-6, with TRBD1 as a possible D gene (6 bases). The CDR3 runs 15 residues. The germline V gene encodes CDR1 DFQATT and CDR2 SNEGSKA (reference sequence). Trimming removed 5 bases from V and 6 bases from J, with 17 bases in between. Here the CDR3 reads CSALNRAWGNSPLHF. The CDR3 coding sequence is TGCAGTGCTCTAAACAGGGCCTGGGGTAATTCACCCCTCCACTTT.

The rearrangement joins TRBV24-1 to TRBJ2-3, with TRBD1 identical over 8 bases. The CDR3 runs to 15 residues. Germline V CDR1 and CDR2: KGHDR, SFDVKD. The J segment lost 2 bases and the V segment lost 4 bases, leaving 4 bases of the junction unmatched. CDR3 sequence (DNA): TGTGCCACCAGTGAAAAGGGACAGGCCACAGATACGCAGTATTTT. Translating it yields CATSEKGQATDTQYF.

This sequence joins TRBV19 and TRBJ1-6; 9 nucleotides agree with TRBD1. The CDR3 is 18 residues long. The germline gives CDR1 LNHDA, CDR2 SQIVND (reference sequence). With V trimmed by 6 bases and J by 8 bases, 17 bases remained unmatched. This CDR3 is CASSYTGGSSPPHSPLHF. CDR3 bases: TGTGCCAGTAGCTACACAGGGGGCTCAAGCCCCCCCCATTCACCCCTCCACTTT.

The chain combines TRBV7-2 with TRBJ2-1; D may be TRBD1 or TRBD2 (5 bases each). Germline CDR1 reads SGHTA; CDR2 reads FQGNSA. This CDR3 is built from 16 residues. With 5 bases removed from V and 6 bases from J, the gap between germline ends came to 20 bases. This CDR3 reads CASSLPGTPPGNEQFF. The CDR3 DNA follows: TGTGCCAGCAGCCTGCCTGGGACCCCGCCGGGCAATGAGCAGTTCTTC.

The rearrangement joins TRBV10-1 to TRBJ2-5; weak D call: TRBD1 (6 bases). Germline V CDR1 and CDR2: WNHNN, SYGVQD (reference sequence). The CDR3 spans 14 residues. Trimming removed 0 bases from V and 1 base from J, with 6 bases in between. The DNA for the CDR3 is TGCGCCAGCAGTGAGTCGGGGGCCCAAGAGACCCAGTACTTC. Its translation: CASSESGAQETQYF.

This chain joins TRBV6-5 and TRBJ2-7; 8 bases line up with TRBD1. V lost 1 base and J lost 11; bases outside the gene matches: 4. CDR1 MNHEY and CDR2 SVGAGI come from the germline V gene. This CDR3 has 12 residues. Here the CDR3 reads CASSYYPGQEYF. The CDR3 coding sequence is TGTGCCAGCAGTTACTATCCGGGACAGGAGTACTTC.

This clonotype showed up just a few times. The chain uses TRBV7-2 and TRBJ1-5, with D tentatively TRBD1 (5 bases). CDR1 is SGHTA and CDR2 is FQGNSA in the germline V gene. The ends were cut back, 1 base at V and 2 bases at J, with 12 bases in the middle. The CDR3 runs to 16 residues. CDR3 in amino acids: CASSLVVGEGNQPQHF. CDR3 nucleotides: TGTGCCAGCAGCTTAGTAGTGGGGGAAGGCAATCAGCCCCAGCATTTT.

The chain employs TRBV12-5 and TRBJ1-5; D unresolved. The ends were cut back, 4 bases at V and 3 bases at J, with 16 bases in the middle. CDR1 is LGHNT and CDR2 is FRNRAP in the germline V gene. This CDR3 is built from 16 residues. The CDR3 protein is CASGSPLSGDNQPQHF. The CDR3 DNA is TGTGCTAGTGGTTCCCCGCTCTCGGGTGACAATCAGCCCCAGCATTTT.

As to this clonotype: The junction departs from germline at one end; a sequencing error may be responsible. The chain is built from TRBV6-1 and TRBJ2-7; D assignment may be TRBD1 or TRBD2 (5 bases each). The germline V gene has CDR1 MNHNS and CDR2 SASEGT. CDR3 length: 14 residues. The chain's CDR3 is CASSEGQNSYEQYF. The CDR3 DNA reads as TGCGCCAGCAGTGAGGGGCAGAACTCCTACGAGCAGTACTTC.

This clonotype has only a few counts. J is TRBJ2-3 and V is TRBV27; no clear D. Germline loops: CDR1 MNHEY, CDR2 SMNVEV (reference sequence). The CDR3 consists of 14 residues. Trimming removed 5 bases at V and 4 bases at J, with 13 bases between. CDR3 in DNA: TGTGCCAGCAGTCCTTACCGCCCCGCAGATACGCAGTATTTT. Encoded protein: CASSPYRPADTQYF.

J is TRBJ2-2 and V is TRBV19; TRBD1 aligns across 10 bases. V was pared by 3 bases and J by 4 bases, with 5 bases of the junction left unmatched. CDR1 and CDR2 from the germline V gene are LNHDA and SQIVND (reference sequence). This CDR3 has 16 amino acids. The CDR3 coding sequence is TGTGCCAGTAGTATCCGGGACAGGGGCCTCACCGGGGAGCTGTTTTTT. Residues: CASSIRDRGLTGELFF.

This chain joins TRBV29-1 and TRBJ2-1; TRBD2 might be the D (6 bases). Trimming left V 4 bases short and J 2 bases short, with 12 bases between. The CDR3 has 14 residues. CDR1 and CDR2 (germline): SQVTM, ANQGSEA. In nucleotides, the CDR3 is TGCAGCGTTGTAGGCGGGGTCCCCTACAATGAGCAGTTCTTC. Translating it yields CSVVGGVPYNEQFF.